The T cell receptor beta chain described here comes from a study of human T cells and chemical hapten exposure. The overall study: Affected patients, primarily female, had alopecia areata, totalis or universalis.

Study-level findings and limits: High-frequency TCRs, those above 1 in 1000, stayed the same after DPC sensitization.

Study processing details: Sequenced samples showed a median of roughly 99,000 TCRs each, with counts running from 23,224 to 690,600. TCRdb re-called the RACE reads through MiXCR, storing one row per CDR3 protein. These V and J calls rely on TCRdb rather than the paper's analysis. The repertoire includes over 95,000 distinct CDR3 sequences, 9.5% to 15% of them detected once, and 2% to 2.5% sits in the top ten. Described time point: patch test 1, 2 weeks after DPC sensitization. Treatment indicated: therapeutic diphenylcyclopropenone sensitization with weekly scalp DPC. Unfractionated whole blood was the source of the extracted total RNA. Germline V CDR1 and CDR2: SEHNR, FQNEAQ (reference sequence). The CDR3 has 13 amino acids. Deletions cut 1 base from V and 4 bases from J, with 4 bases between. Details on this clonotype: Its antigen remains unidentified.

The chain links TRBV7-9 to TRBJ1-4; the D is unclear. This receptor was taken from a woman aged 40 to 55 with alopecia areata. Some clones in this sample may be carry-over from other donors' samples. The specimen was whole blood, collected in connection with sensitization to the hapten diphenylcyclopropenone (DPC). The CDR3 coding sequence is TGTGCCAGCAGCTTAGGGGATAATGAAAAACTGTTTTTT. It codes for CASSLGDNEKLFF.